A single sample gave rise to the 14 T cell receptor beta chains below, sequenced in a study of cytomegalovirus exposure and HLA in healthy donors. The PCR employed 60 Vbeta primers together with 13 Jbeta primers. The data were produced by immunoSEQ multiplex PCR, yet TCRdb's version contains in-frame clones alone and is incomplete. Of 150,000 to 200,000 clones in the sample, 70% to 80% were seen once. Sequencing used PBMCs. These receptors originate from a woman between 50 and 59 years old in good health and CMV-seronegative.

The CDR3 reads CASSPEGGLRNEQYF. Here the CDR3 DNA reads TGTGCCAGCAGTCCAGAAGGTGGACTGAGAAACGAGCAGTACTTC. The chain carries TRBV7-2 and TRBJ2-7; TRBD2 is a possible D gene (5 bases). V lost 6 bases and J 5 bases, leaving 20 bases between the germline ends. This CDR3 has 15 amino acids. Germline CDR1 SGHTA, CDR2 FQGNSA.

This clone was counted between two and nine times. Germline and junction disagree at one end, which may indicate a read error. The CDR3 DNA follows: TGTGCCATCAGTGATCAAGACCGACTCGAGCAGTACTTC. This codes for CAISDQDRLEQYF. The chain recombines TRBV6-5 with TRBJ2-7; D call uncertain. Germline assignment: CDR1 MNHEY and CDR2 SVGAGI. This CDR3 is 13 amino acids long.

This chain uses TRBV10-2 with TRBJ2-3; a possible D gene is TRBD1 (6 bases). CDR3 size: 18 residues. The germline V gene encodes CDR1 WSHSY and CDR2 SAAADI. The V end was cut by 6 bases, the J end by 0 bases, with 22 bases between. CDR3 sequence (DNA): TGCGCCAGCAGGGGACCAACGACAGGTCCCTCTAGCACAGATACGCAGTATTTT. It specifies CASRGPTTGPSSTDTQYF.

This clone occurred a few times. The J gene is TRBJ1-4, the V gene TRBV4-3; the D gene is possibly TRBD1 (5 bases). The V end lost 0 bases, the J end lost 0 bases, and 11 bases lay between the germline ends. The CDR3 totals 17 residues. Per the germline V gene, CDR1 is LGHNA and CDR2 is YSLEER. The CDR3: CASSQDRATATNEKLFF. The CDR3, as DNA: TGCGCCAGCAGCCAAGACAGGGCTACGGCAACTAATGAAAAACTGTTTTTT.

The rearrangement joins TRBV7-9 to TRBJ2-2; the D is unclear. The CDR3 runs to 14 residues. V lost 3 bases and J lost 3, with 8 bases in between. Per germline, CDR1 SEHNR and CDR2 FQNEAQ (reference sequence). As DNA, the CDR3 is TGTGCCAGCAGCTTGAGCCTGGACACCGGGGAGCTGTTTTTT. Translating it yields CASSLSLDTGELFF.

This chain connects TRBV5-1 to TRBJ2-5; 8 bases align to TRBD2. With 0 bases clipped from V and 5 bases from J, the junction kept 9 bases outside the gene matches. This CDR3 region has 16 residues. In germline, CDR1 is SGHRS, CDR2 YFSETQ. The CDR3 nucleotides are TGCGCCAGCAGCTTGGTACTCCGGGGGGGCCTTGAGACCCAGTACTTC. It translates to CASSLVLRGGLETQYF. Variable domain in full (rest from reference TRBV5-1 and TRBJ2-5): KAGVTQTPRYLIKTRGQQVTLSCSPISGHRSVSWYQQTPGQGLQFLFEYFSETQRNKGNFPGRFSGRQFSNSRSEMNVSTLELGDSALYLCASSLVLRGGLETQYFGPGTRLLVL.

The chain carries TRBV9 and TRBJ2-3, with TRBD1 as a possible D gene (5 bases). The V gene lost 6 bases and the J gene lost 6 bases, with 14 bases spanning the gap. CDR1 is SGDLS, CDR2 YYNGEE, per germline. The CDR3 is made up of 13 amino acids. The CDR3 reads CASTSKGWDTQYF. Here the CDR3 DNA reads TGTGCCAGCACCTCGAAGGGGTGGGATACGCAGTATTTT.

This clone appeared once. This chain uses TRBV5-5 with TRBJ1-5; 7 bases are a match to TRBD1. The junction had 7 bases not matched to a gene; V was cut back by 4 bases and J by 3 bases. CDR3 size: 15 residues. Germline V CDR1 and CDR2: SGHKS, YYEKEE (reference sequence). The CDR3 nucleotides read TGTGCCAGCAGCCCGGGACAGCAGATCAATCAGCCCCAGCATTTT. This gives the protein CASSPGQQINQPQHF.

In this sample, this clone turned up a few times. In nucleotides, the CDR3 is TGTGCCAGCAGCCTCGGACAGGGAATATCGAACACTGAAGCTTTCTTT. It codes for CASSLGQGISNTEAFF. This chain joins TRBV7-9 and TRBJ1-1; 8 bases line up with TRBD1. The CDR3 is 16 amino acids. V shed 5 bases and J 1 base; nucleotides not matched to a gene: 9. CDR1 and CDR2 from the germline V gene are SEHNR and FQNEAQ (reference sequence).

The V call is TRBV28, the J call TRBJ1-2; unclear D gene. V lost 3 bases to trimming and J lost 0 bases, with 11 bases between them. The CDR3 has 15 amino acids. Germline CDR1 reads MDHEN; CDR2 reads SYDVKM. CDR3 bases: TGTGCCAGCAGTTTCGACGGACTGACTAACTATGGCTACACCTTC. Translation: CASSFDGLTNYGYTF.

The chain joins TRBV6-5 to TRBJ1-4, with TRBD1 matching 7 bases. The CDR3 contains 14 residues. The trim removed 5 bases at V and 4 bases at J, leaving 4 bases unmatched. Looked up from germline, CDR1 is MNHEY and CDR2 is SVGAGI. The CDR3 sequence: CASSLQGRNEKLFF. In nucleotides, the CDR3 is TGTGCCAGCAGTCTACAGGGGCGTAATGAAAAACTGTTTTTT.

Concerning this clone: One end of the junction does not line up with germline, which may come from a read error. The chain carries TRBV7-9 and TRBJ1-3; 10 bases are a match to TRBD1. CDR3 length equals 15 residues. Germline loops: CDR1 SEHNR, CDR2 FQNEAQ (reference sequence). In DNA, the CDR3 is TGTTCCAGCAGCTGGGGACAGGGGTCTGGAAACACCATATATTTT. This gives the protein CSSSWGQGSGNTIYF.

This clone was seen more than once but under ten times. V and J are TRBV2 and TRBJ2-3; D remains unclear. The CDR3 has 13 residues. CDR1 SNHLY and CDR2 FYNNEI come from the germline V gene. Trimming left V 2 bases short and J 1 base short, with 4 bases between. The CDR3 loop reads CASSELGTDTQYF. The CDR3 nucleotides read TGTGCCAGCAGTGAACTAGGCACAGATACGCAGTATTTT.

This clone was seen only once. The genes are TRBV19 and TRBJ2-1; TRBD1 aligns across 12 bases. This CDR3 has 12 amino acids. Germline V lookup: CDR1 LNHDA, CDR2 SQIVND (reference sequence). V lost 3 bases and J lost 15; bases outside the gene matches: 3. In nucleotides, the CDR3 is TGTGCCAGTAGTATCAGGGACAGGGGGCCGTTCTTC. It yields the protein CASSIRDRGPFF. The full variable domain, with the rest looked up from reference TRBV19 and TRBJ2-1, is DGGITQSPKYLFRKEGQNVTLSCEQNLNHDAMYWYRQDPGQGLRLIYYSQIVNDFQKGDIAEGYSVSREKKESFPLTVTSAQKNPTAFYLCASSIRDRGPFFGPGTRLTVL.